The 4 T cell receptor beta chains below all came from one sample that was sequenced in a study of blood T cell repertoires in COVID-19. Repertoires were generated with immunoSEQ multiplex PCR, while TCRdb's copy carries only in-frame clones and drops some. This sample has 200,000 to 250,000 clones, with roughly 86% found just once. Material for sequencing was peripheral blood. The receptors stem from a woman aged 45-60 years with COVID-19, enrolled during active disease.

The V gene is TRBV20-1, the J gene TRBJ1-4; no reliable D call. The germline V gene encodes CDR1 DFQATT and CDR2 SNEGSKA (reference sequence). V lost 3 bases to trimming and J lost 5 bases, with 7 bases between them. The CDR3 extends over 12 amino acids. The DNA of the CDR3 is TGCAGTGCTAGTGAGAGAAATGAAAAACTGTTTTTT. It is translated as CSASERNEKLFF.

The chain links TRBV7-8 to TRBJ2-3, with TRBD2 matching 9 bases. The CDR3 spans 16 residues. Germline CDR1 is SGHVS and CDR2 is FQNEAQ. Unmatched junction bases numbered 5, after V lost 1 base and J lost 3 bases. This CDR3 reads CASSLELRGGTDTQYF. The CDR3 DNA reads TGTGCCAGCAGCTTAGAGTTGCGGGGGGGGACAGATACGCAGTATTTT.

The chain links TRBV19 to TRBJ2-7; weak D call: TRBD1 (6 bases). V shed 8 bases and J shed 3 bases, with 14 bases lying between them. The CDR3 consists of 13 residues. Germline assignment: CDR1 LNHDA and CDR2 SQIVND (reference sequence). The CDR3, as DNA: TGTGCCAGTTCCTCAGCCAGGGGCTACGAGCAGTACTTC. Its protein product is CASSSARGYEQYF.

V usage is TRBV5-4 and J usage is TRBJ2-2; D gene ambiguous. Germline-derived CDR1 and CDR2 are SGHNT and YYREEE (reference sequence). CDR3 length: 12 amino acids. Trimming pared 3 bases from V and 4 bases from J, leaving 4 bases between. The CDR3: CASSSFTGELFF. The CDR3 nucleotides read TGTGCCAGCAGCTCCTTCACCGGGGAGCTGTTTTTT.